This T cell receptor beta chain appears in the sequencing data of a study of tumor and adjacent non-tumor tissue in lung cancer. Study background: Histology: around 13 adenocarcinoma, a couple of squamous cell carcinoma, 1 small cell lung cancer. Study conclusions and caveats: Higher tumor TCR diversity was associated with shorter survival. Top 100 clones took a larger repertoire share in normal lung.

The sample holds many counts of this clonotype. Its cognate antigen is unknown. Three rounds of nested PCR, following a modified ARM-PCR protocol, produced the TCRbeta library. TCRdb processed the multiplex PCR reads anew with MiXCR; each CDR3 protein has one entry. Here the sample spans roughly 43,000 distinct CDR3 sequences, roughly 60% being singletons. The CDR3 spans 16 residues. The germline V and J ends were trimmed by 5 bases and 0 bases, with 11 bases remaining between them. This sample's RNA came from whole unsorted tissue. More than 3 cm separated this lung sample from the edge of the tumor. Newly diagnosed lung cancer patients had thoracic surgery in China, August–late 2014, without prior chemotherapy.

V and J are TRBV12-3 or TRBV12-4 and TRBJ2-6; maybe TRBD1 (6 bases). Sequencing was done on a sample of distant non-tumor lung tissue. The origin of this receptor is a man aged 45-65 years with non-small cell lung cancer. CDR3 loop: CASSLGQRSGANVLTF. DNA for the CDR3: TGTGCCAGCAGTCTCGGACAGCGCTCTGGGGCCAACGTCCTGACTTTC.